Listed here are 23 T cell receptor beta chains from one sample, sequenced in a study of cytomegalovirus exposure and HLA in healthy donors. Method: immunoSEQ multiplex PCR; TCRdb's copy keeps in-frame clones and lacks some. This sample has tens of thousands of clones, with 85% to 95% found just once. Sequences were obtained from PBMCs. Receptor source: a man aged 18 to 30 in good health and CMV-seronegative.

The chain is built from TRBV7-6 and TRBJ2-7, with 7 nucleotides matching TRBD2. V was clipped by 4 bases and J by 3 bases; unmatched bases: 3. CDR1 is SGHVS and CDR2 is FNYEAQ in the germline V gene. This CDR3 is built from 13 residues. This chain's CDR3 is CASSSERGYEQYF. Written as DNA, the CDR3 is TGTGCCAGCAGCTCCGAGCGGGGCTACGAGCAGTACTTC. The whole variable domain, remainder taken from reference TRBV7-6 and TRBJ2-7, is GAGVSQSPRYKVTKRGQDVALRCDPISGHVSLYWYRQALGQGPEFLTYFNYEAQQDKSGLPNDRFSAERPEGSISTLTIQRTEQRDSAMYRCASSSERGYEQYFGPGTRLTVT.

The chain links TRBV5-1 to TRBJ1-5; D might be TRBD1 (6 bases). The V end lost 2 bases, the J end lost 7 bases, and 10 bases lay between the germline ends. The CDR3 totals 13 residues. CDR1 is SGHRS and CDR2 is YFSETQ in the germline V gene. The DNA of the CDR3 is TGCGCCAGCAGCTTACAGGGTTGGCAGCCCCAGCATTTT. Translation gives CASSLQGWQPQHF.

The chain joins TRBV7-9 to TRBJ2-5, with TRBD1 matching over 9 bases. The germline CDR1 and CDR2 sequences are SEHNR and FQNEAQ (reference sequence). The CDR3 consists of 12 residues. V was clipped by 8 bases and J by 2 bases; unmatched bases: 0. The CDR3, as DNA: TGTGCCAGCGGACAGGGGCAAGAGACCCAGTACTTC. Translating it yields CASGQGQETQYF.

V is TRBV4-1 and J is TRBJ2-2; TRBD2 is a possible D gene (5 bases). This CDR3 region has 14 residues. V lost 1 base to trimming and J lost 7 bases, with 10 bases between them. Germline V CDR1 and CDR2: MGHRA, YSYEKL. The DNA for the CDR3 is TGCGCCAGCAGCCAAGTTCGGGGAGACGGGGAGCTGTTTTTT. Translation gives CASSQVRGDGELFF.

The chain links TRBV15 to TRBJ1-5; TRBD1 agrees at 8 bases. Losses at the gene ends were 0 bases for V and 6 bases for J; bases not matched to a gene: 7. The CDR3 length is 16 residues. Germline-derived CDR1 and CDR2 are LNHNV and YYDKDF (reference sequence). The CDR3 region is CATSRDGDRIGQPQHF. DNA of the CDR3: TGTGCCACCAGCAGAGACGGGGACAGGATCGGTCAGCCCCAGCATTTT.

CDR3 DNA: TGTGCTCCCCGGACAGGGTCGCAGACCCAGTACTTC. Amino acids: CAPRTGSQTQYF. This chain joins TRBV7-7 and TRBJ2-5, with 8 bases matching TRBD1. Germline V gene data show CDR1 as SSHAT and CDR2 as FNYEAQ (reference sequence). The CDR3 is 12 residues long.

The V and J genes are TRBV7-8 and TRBJ1-1, with a possible D match to TRBD1 (6 bases). Germline assignment: CDR1 SGHVS and CDR2 FQNEAQ. The V end was cut by 3 bases, the J end by 3 bases, with 8 bases between. CDR3 size: 13 residues. The CDR3 loop is CASSFKGDTEAFF. Written as DNA, the CDR3 is TGTGCCAGCAGCTTTAAGGGGGACACTGAAGCTTTCTTT.

The V gene is TRBV5-4, the J gene TRBJ2-5; 14 nucleotides align to TRBD2. CDR3 length: 15 amino acids. Per the germline V gene, CDR1 is SGHNT and CDR2 is YYREEE (reference sequence). J lost 2 bases, V lost 6 bases, and 3 bases had no gene match. The CDR3, as DNA: TGTGCCAGCACCCGACTAGCGGGAGGGCAAGAGACCCAGTACTTC. Its protein is CASTRLAGGQETQYF.

The chain couples TRBV12-5 to TRBJ1-4; TRBD1 might be the D (6 bases). Trimming removed 1 base from V and 7 bases from J, with 10 bases in between. Germline V CDR1 and CDR2: LGHNT, FRNRAP. This CDR3 is built from 14 residues. CDR3 bases: TGTGCTAGTGGTTTGGACAGGGATGGTGAAAAACTGTTTTTT. Translating it yields CASGLDRDGEKLFF.

The chain uses TRBV11-2 and TRBJ1-5; TRBD1 matches at 11 bases. V was clipped by 5 bases and J by 6 bases; unmatched bases: 3. Germline V gene sequence: CDR1 SGHAT, CDR2 FQNNGV. The CDR3 has 14 amino acids. In DNA form, the CDR3 reads TGTGCCAGCAGCCCCGGGACAGGGGGTCAGCCCCAGCATTTT. Residues: CASSPGTGGQPQHF.

V usage is TRBV28 and J usage is TRBJ2-1; D call uncertain. Looked up from germline, CDR1 is MDHEN and CDR2 is SYDVKM. CDR3 length: 15 residues. Trimming removed 2 bases at V and 0 bases at J, with 8 bases between. CDR3 sequence reads: CASSLRESSYNEQFF. CDR3 bases: TGTGCCAGCAGTTTAAGAGAGAGCTCCTACAATGAGCAGTTCTTC.

The chain joins TRBV6-1 to TRBJ2-5, with 9 bases matching TRBD1. The CDR3 totals 14 residues. CDR1 is MNHNS and CDR2 is SASEGT in the germline V gene. V dropped 8 bases and J dropped 9; count of bases not matched to a gene: 13. The CDR3 loop is CASGWTGAGEAQYF. The DNA for the CDR3 is TGTGCCAGCGGATGGACAGGGGCCGGTGAGGCCCAGTACTTC.

The chain couples TRBV30 to TRBJ2-2; 7 positions match TRBD1. Germline CDR1 is GTSNPN and CDR2 is SVGIG (reference sequence). V trimming: 0 bases; J trimming: 10 bases; junction bases outside the gene matches: 17. The CDR3 is 17 residues long. DNA of the CDR3: TGTGCCTGGAGTGTGTTAGAGACAGGGAGACCCTGGGAGGAGCTGTTTTTT. This translates into CAWSVLETGRPWEELFF.

The gene calls are TRBV4-3 and TRBJ2-2; a possible D gene is TRBD2 (6 bases). This CDR3 region has 15 residues. The germline V and J ends were trimmed by 2 bases and 4 bases, with 11 bases remaining between them. Per the germline V gene, CDR1 is LGHNA and CDR2 is YSLEER. This CDR3 is CASSQPGDGTGELFF. For the CDR3, the DNA is TGCGCCAGCAGCCAACCGGGAGACGGCACCGGGGAGCTGTTTTTT.

CDR3 amino acids: CSVGDTEAFF. The CDR3 DNA follows: TGCAGCGTTGGCGACACTGAAGCTTTCTTT. The genes are TRBV29-1 and TRBJ1-1; no definite D call. CDR3 length equals 10 residues. The germline gives CDR1 SQVTM, CDR2 ANQGSEA. With 4 bases removed from V and 3 bases from J, the gap between germline ends came to 3 bases.

This clone occurred a few times. The V call is TRBV6-5, the J call TRBJ1-2, with 7 bases identical to TRBD1. The length of the CDR3 is 13 residues. J lost 5 bases, V lost 6 bases, and 6 bases had no gene match. Germline assignment: CDR1 MNHEY and CDR2 SVGAGI. The CDR3 loop is CASSPAGGYGYTF. CDR3 bases: TGTGCCAGCAGCCCCGCAGGGGGGTATGGCTACACCTTC.

V gene TRBV25-1 combines with J gene TRBJ2-3, with D possibly matching TRBD1 (5 bases). In germline, CDR1 is MGHDK, CDR2 SYGVNS. There are 13 residues in the CDR3. The germline V and J ends were trimmed by 7 bases and 1 base, with 9 bases remaining between them. CDR3 DNA sequence: TGTGCCAGCACCTTACAGGGCACAGATACGCAGTATTTT. Protein product: CASTLQGTDTQYF.

This clone was seen more than once but under ten times. The gene calls are TRBV9 and TRBJ1-2; tentative D call: TRBD1 (6 bases). The CDR3 spans 17 residues. V dropped 3 bases and J dropped 5 bases, with 23 bases sitting between them. CDR1 SGDLS and CDR2 YYNGEE come from the germline V gene. CDR3 nucleotide sequence: TGTGCCAGCAGCGAAGCCCTTGGGGACAACCCACTATATGGCTACACCTTC. It specifies CASSEALGDNPLYGYTF.

This chain uses TRBV12-5 with TRBJ2-3, with D possibly TRBD1 on 6 matching bases. Germline CDR1 and CDR2: LGHNT and FRNRAP. CDR3 length: 13 residues. V lost 1 base and J lost 8, with 10 bases in between. The CDR3 here is CASGLDLGGTQYF. The CDR3 DNA sequence: TGTGCTAGTGGTTTGGACCTAGGGGGTACGCAGTATTTT.

V is TRBV29-1 and J is TRBJ1-1; D gene ambiguous. Germline CDR1 reads SQVTM; CDR2 reads ANQGSEA. The germline V and J ends were trimmed by 4 bases and 8 bases, with 14 bases remaining between them. This CDR3 spans 12 amino acids. The CDR3 nucleotides read TGCAGCGTTGCCCGGACCGGGGAGGAAGCTTTCTTT. This encodes CSVARTGEEAFF.

This CDR3 reads CASRLAASYEQYF. The CDR3 DNA reads as TGTGCCAGTCGACTAGCGGCCTCCTACGAGCAGTACTTC. V usage is TRBV28 and J usage is TRBJ2-7; 9 bases match TRBD2. CDR1 and CDR2 from the germline V gene are MDHEN and SYDVKM. The CDR3 runs to 13 residues. The junction had 3 bases not matched to a gene; V was cut back by 9 bases and J by 0 bases.

The rearrangement uses TRBV7-6 and TRBJ1-2, with TRBD1 as a possible D gene (6 bases). The CDR3 is 19 residues long. Germline values: CDR1 SGHVS, CDR2 FNYEAQ. With 1 base removed from V and 6 bases from J, the gap between germline ends came to 27 bases. The CDR3 region has the DNA TGTGCCAGCAGCTTAGATGGGAGGGCAGGGGCCTCGAAAATCGATGGCTACACCTTC. Translated, it gives CASSLDGRAGASKIDGYTF.

This clone was seen a handful of times. This chain uses TRBV5-1 with TRBJ2-7; a weak D match, TRBD2 (6 bases). The CDR3 sequence is 14 residues long. The V and J ends lost 4 bases and 5 bases respectively, with 16 bases between them. The germline V gene has CDR1 SGHRS and CDR2 YFSETQ. Here the CDR3 reads CASSTRGTQNEQYF. The CDR3 bases are TGCGCCAGCAGCACCCGGGGGACCCAGAACGAGCAGTACTTC. The whole variable domain, remainder taken from reference TRBV5-1 and TRBJ2-7, is KAGVTQTPRYLIKTRGQQVTLSCSPISGHRSVSWYQQTPGQGLQFLFEYFSETQRNKGNFPGRFSGRQFSNSRSEMNVSTLELGDSALYLCASSTRGTQNEQYFGPGTRLTVT.